This TCR beta chain emerged from a study of T cell changes during pregnancy in multiple sclerosis. The CDR3 has 15 amino acids. J lost 5 bases, V lost 4 bases, and 3 bases had no gene match. CDR1 and CDR2 from the germline V gene are SGHVS and FQNEAQ. Sequencing was performed with immunoSEQ multiplex PCR; in TCRdb, only in-frame clones are kept and a portion is missing. The sample lists around 62,000 clones; about nine tenths were seen once. This clone was picked up one time. The TCR originated in a female donor in good health, enrolled as a control in a pregnancy study. The V and J genes are TRBV7-8 and TRBJ1-5, with 12 positions matching TRBD1. The specimen was peripheral blood, collected in the second trimester of pregnancy. CDR3 region: CASSWGQGADQPQHF. CDR3 sequence (DNA): TGTGCCAGCAGCTGGGGACAGGGGGCTGATCAGCCCCAGCATTTT. Combining the CDR3 with reference TRBV7-8 and TRBJ1-5 gives the whole variable domain GAGVSQSPRYKVAKRGQDVALRCDPISGHVSLFWYQQALGQGPEFLTYFQNEAQLDKSGLPSDRFFAERPEGSVSTLKIQRTQQEDSAVYLCASSWGQGADQPQHFGDGTRLSIL.